The present entry profiles one T cell receptor beta chain with its context. Its antigen is currently unknown. The source of the sample is a study of cytomegalovirus exposure and HLA in healthy donors. Points from the study as a whole: A missense DCLRE1C variant was associated with V- and J-gene trimming of TCR beta chains in a later analysis, and an independent cohort replicated the association.

This CDR3 has 16 residues. With 3 bases removed from V and 0 bases from J, the gap between germline ends came to 13 bases. The germline V gene encodes CDR1 MNHEY and CDR2 SMNVEV (reference sequence). The primer mix had 60 Vbeta and 13 Jbeta primers. Only in-frame clones appear in the TCRdb table, and some are missing; sequencing was by immunoSEQ multiplex PCR. This table holds 75,000 to 100,000 clones, approximately 75% found once. The chain employs TRBV27 and TRBJ2-3, with D maybe TRBD1 (7 bases). Sequencing was done on a sample of PBMCs. The TCR comes from a woman in her 70s in good health and CMV-seropositive. The DNA of the CDR3 is TGTGCCAGCAGTTTGGAGACAGGGACTAGCACAGATACGCAGTATTTT. Protein: CASSLETGTSTDTQYF.